This TCR beta chain was recovered during a study of PD-1 blockade in mismatch repair-deficient tumors. The data were produced by immunoSEQ multiplex PCR, yet TCRdb's version contains in-frame clones alone and is incomplete. The sample holds 100,000 or so clones, 65% to 85% seen once. CDR1 is SGHNT, CDR2 YENEEA, per germline. Trimming cost V 5 bases and J 4 bases, with 17 bases left between them. CDR3 size: 15 residues. Three pembrolizumab responders had their TCRs sequenced. This chain links TRBV11-3 with TRBJ1-1, with D perhaps TRBD1 (6 bases). Sample: peripheral blood, taken 35 to 37 weeks after starting pembrolizumab. This sequence was found in an adult with mismatch repair-deficient cancer. The CDR3 here is CASSPSPGGGTEAFF. In DNA form, the CDR3 reads TGTGCCAGCAGCCCAAGTCCCGGGGGCGGCACTGAAGCTTTCTTT.